What follows are 7 T cell receptor beta chains derived from one specimen sequenced in a study of T-cell reconstitution after alpha-beta-depleted transplantation in children. The authors prepared the TCRbeta library with unique molecular identifiers. TCRdb analysed the PCR reads with MiXCR anew, one entry per CDR3 protein. The repertoire holds around 600,000 distinct CDR3 sequences, with 16% as singletons. The material sequenced was PBMCs from the stem cell graft donor, taken from the stem cell graft. The receptors here all came from a human donor who donated a stem cell graft to a child with acute myeloid leukemia.

Many counts were recorded for this clonotype. The rearrangement joins TRBV5-6 to TRBJ2-3; 7 nucleotides match TRBD2. This CDR3 has 14 residues. In germline, CDR1 is SGHDT, CDR2 YYEEEE. Losses at the gene ends were 3 bases for V and 4 bases for J; bases not matched to a gene: 5. CDR3 amino acids: CASSWGGRADTQYF. CDR3 coding DNA: TGTGCCAGCAGCTGGGGGGGTAGGGCAGATACGCAGTATTTT. The variable domain in full, completed from reference TRBV5-6 and TRBJ2-3, reads DAGVTQSPTHLIKTRGQQVTLRCSPKSGHDTVSWYQQALGQGPQFIFQYYEEEERQRGNFPDRFSGHQFPNYSSELNVNALLLGDSALYLCASSWGGRADTQYFGPGTRLTVL.

V usage is TRBV5-1 and J usage is TRBJ2-2; no firm D call. CDR1 and CDR2 (germline): SGHRS, YFSETQ. This CDR3 is built from 15 residues. V shed 2 bases and J shed 1 base, with 9 bases lying between them. CDR3 coding DNA: TGCGCCAGCAGCTTCCACATGGAGAACACCGGGGAGCTGTTTTTT. Translation gives CASSFHMENTGELFF.

In DNA, the CDR3 is TGTGCCAGCAGTGATCCCGCGGGGTGGGAGACCCAGTACTTC. Protein: CASSDPAGWETQYF. The rearrangement links TRBV25-1 to TRBJ2-5; TRBD2 might be the D (6 bases). The CDR3 runs to 14 residues. Deletions cut 3 bases from V and 5 bases from J, with 13 bases between. CDR1 is MGHDK and CDR2 is SYGVNS in the germline V gene.

Ten or more counts support this clonotype. The chain is built from TRBV20-1 and TRBJ2-1; no clear D. The CDR3 totals 8 residues. Germline CDR1 and CDR2: DFQATT and SNEGSKA (reference sequence). Trimming cost V 3 bases and J 15 bases, with 6 bases left between them. CDR3 residues: CSASPGFF. Written as DNA, the CDR3 is TGCAGTGCTAGCCCGGGGTTCTTC.

Concerning this clonotype itself: One end of the junction is discordant with germline, which a read error may explain. The chain carries TRBV24-1 and TRBJ2-3; D call uncertain. In germline, CDR1 is KGHDR, CDR2 SFDVKD. The CDR3 length is 15 residues. The CDR3 reads CDTSDSNGFTDTQYF. The CDR3 region has the DNA TGTGACACCAGTGATTCGAACGGTTTCACAGATACGCAGTATTTT.

The sample holds many counts of this clonotype. The chain employs TRBV9 and TRBJ2-5; no definite D call. The CDR3 is 12 amino acids. Germline CDR1 reads SGDLS; CDR2 reads YYNGEE. V lost 4 bases and J 5 bases, leaving 9 bases between the germline ends. The CDR3 loop reads CASSPHGETQYF. CDR3 nucleotides: TGTGCCAGCAGCCCTCACGGGGAGACCCAGTACTTC.

This clonotype has a handful of counts. The rearrangement uses TRBV20-1 and TRBJ2-3; 7 nucleotides agree with TRBD1. This CDR3 contains 14 residues. V lost 5 bases and J lost 2; bases outside the gene matches: 7. Germline lookup yields CDR1 DFQATT and CDR2 SNEGSKA (reference sequence). The CDR3 sequence: CSAAQTGPTDTQYF. CDR3 DNA: TGCAGTGCTGCACAGACAGGGCCCACAGATACGCAGTATTTT.